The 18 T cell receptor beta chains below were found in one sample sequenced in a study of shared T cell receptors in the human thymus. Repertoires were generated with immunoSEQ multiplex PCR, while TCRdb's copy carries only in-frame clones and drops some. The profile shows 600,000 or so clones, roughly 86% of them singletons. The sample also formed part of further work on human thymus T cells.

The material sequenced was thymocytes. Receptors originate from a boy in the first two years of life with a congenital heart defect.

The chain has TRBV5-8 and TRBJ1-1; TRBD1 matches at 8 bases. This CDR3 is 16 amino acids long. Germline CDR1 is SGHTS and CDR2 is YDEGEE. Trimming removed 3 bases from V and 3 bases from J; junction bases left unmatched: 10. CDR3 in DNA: TGTGCCAGCAGCTCTCGACAGGGGACTGGGTACACTGAAGCTTTCTTT. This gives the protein CASSSRQGTGYTEAFF.

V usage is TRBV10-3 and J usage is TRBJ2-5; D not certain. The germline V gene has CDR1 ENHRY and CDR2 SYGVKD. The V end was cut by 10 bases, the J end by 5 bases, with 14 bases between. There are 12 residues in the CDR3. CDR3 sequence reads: CATARNLETQYF. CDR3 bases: TGTGCCACCGCGCGGAATTTGGAGACCCAGTACTTC.

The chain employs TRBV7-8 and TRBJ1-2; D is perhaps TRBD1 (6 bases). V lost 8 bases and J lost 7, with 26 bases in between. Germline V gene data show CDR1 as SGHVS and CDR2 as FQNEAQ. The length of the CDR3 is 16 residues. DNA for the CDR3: TGTGCCAGCTGCCCGGCAGGGGCCGCAAACCCCTGTGGCTACACCTTC. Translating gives CASCPAGAANPCGYTF.

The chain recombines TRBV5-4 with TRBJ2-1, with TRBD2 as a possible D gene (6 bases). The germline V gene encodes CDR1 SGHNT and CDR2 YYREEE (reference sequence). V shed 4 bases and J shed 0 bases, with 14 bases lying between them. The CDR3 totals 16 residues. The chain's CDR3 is CASSIGTSSSYNEQFF. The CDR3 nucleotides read TGTGCCAGCAGCATAGGGACTTCGAGCTCCTACAATGAGCAGTTCTTC.

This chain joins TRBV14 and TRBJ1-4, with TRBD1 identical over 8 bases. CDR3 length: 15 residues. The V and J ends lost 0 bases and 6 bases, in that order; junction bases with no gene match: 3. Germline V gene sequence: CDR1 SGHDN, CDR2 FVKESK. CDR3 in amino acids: CASSQDSRGHEKLFF. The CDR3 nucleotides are TGTGCCAGCAGCCAAGATTCCAGGGGGCATGAAAAACTGTTTTTT.

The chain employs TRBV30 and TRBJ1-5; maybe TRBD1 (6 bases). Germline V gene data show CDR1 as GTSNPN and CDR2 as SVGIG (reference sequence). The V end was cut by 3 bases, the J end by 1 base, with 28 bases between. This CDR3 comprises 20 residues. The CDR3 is CAWRAQGSEFGPISNQPQHF. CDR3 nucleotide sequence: TGTGCCTGGAGGGCACAGGGTTCGGAATTCGGGCCCATCAGCAATCAGCCCCAGCATTTT.

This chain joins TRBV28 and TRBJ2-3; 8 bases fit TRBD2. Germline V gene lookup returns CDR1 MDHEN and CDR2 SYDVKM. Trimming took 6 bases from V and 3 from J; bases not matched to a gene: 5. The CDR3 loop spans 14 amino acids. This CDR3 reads CASRPGLETDTQYF. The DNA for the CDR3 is TGTGCCAGCAGGCCGGGACTAGAGACAGATACGCAGTATTTT.

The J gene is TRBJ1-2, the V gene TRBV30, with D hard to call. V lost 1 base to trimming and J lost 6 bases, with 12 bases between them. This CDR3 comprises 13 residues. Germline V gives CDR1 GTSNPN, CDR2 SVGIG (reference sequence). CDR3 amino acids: CAWSAPLRDGYTF. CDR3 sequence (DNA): TGTGCCTGGAGTGCTCCGCTCCGGGATGGCTACACCTTC.

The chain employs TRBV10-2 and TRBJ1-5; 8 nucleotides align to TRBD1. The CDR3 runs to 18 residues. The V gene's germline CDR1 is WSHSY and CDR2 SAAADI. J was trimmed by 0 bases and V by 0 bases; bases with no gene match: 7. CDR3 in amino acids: CASSESRATGDSNQPQHF. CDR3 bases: TGCGCCAGCAGTGAGTCGCGGGCGACAGGGGATAGCAATCAGCCCCAGCATTTT.

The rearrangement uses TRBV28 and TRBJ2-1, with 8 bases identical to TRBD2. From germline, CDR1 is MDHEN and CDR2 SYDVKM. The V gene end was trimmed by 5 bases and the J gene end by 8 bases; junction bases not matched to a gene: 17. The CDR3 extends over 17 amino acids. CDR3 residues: CASSHKPRDKGLDEQFF. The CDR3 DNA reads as TGTGCCAGCAGTCACAAACCCCGGGACAAGGGACTAGATGAGCAGTTCTTC.

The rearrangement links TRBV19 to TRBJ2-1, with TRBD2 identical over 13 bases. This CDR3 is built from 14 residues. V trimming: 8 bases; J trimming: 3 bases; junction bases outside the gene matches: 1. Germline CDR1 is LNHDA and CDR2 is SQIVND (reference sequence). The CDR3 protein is CASRTSGSYNEQFF. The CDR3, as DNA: TGTGCCAGTCGGACTAGCGGGAGCTACAATGAGCAGTTCTTC.

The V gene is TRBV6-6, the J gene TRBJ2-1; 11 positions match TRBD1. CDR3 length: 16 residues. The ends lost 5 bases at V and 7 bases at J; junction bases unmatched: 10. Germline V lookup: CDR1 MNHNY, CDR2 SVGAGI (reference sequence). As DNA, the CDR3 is TGTGCCAGCAGTCCGGGGGGACAGGGGGATAGGAATGAGCAGTTCTTC. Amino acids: CASSPGGQGDRNEQFF.

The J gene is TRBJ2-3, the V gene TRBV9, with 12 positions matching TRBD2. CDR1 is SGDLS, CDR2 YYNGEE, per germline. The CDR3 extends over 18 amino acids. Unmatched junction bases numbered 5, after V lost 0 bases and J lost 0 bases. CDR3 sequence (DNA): TGTGCCAGCAGCGTAGAACTAGCGGGGGGTCCTAGCACAGATACGCAGTATTTT. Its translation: CASSVELAGGPSTDTQYF.

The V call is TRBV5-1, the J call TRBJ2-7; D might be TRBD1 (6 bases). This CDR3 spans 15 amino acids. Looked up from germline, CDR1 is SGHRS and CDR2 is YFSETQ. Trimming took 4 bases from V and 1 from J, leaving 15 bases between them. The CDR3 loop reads CASSGGRRGSYEQYF. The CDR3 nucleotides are TGCGCCAGCAGCGGAGGTCGCAGGGGATCCTACGAGCAGTACTTC.

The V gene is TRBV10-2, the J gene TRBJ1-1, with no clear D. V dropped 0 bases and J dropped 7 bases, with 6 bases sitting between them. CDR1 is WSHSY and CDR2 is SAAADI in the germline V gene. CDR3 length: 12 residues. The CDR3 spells CASSESGHEAFF. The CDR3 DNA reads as TGCGCCAGCAGTGAGTCGGGCCATGAAGCTTTCTTT.

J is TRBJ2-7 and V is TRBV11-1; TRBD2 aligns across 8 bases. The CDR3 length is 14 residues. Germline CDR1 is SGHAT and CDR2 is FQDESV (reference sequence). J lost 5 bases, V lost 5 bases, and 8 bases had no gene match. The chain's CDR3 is CASSHGAGGHEQYF. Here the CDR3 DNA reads TGTGCCAGCAGCCACGGGGCGGGGGGCCACGAGCAGTACTTC.

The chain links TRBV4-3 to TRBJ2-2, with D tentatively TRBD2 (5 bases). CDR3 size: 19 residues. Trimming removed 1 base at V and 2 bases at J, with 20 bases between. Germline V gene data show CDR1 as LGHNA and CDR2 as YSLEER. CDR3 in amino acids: CASSQANNVNGKNTGELFF. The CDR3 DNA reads TGCGCCAGCAGCCAAGCTAACAACGTCAACGGGAAAAACACCGGGGAGCTGTTTTTT.

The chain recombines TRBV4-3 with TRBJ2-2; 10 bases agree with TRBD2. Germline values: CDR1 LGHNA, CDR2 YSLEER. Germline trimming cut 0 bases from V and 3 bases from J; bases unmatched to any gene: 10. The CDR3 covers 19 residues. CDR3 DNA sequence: TGCGCCAGCAGCCAAGATCTTCCGGTAGGACTAGCGGACACCGGGGAGCTGTTTTTT. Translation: CASSQDLPVGLADTGELFF.